Following are 7 T cell receptor beta chains from one sample sequenced in a study of cytomegalovirus exposure and HLA in healthy donors (dated 2017 in TCRdb). Preparation of the library involved the immunoSEQ multiplex PCR assay. The multiplex PCR relied on a mix of 60 forward primers for TCR Vbeta segments and 13 reverse primers for TCR Jbeta segments. As stored in TCRdb, this immuneACCESS dataset retains in-frame rearrangements with V and J assigned. A fraction of the clones does not appear; measured against another copy, unresolved V genes explain less than half of the discrepancy, and the remainder lacks a known reason. The sample table holds around 100,000 clones, of which roughly 80% were seen once. The biggest ten clones account for 2.5% to 3% of the sample. The sequenced sample was PBMCs. The receptors here all came from a man between 35 and 55 years old in good health and CMV-seronegative.

The chain has TRBV11-3 and TRBJ1-3; 7 nucleotides match TRBD1. The CDR3 contains 17 residues. V lost 5 bases, J lost 0 bases, and 10 bases stayed unmatched. Germline CDR1 is SGHNT and CDR2 is YENEEA. The CDR3 sequence is CASSLRTGLLSGNTIYF. The CDR3 DNA reads TGTGCCAGCAGCCTTCGGACAGGCTTACTCTCTGGAAACACCATATATTTT.

The chain joins TRBV5-5 to TRBJ1-2; 7 bases align to TRBD1. Germline CDR1 is SGHKS and CDR2 is YYEKEE (reference sequence). This CDR3 has 15 amino acids. Unmatched junction bases numbered 10, after V lost 4 bases and J lost 4 bases. CDR3 in amino acids: CASSHTGARSYGYTF. The DNA of the CDR3 is TGTGCCAGCAGCCACACAGGGGCGCGCTCCTATGGCTACACCTTC.

CDR3 bases: TGTGCCAGCAGCGCCCACGGACAGGGGGTTAATCAGCCCCAGCATTTT. Protein sequence: CASSAHGQGVNQPQHF. The gene calls are TRBV9 and TRBJ1-5, with 10 bases lining up with TRBD1. CDR3 length equals 16 residues. V trimming: 3 bases; J trimming: 4 bases; junction bases outside the gene matches: 7. The V gene's germline CDR1 is SGDLS and CDR2 YYNGEE. The full variable domain, its missing parts supplied by reference TRBV9 and TRBJ1-5, is DSGVTQTPKHLITATGQRVTLRCSPRSGDLSVYWYQQSLDQGLQFLIQYYNGEERAKGNILERFSAQQFPDLHSELNLSSLELGDSALYFCASSAHGQGVNQPQHFGDGTRLSIL.

This chain connects TRBV9 to TRBJ1-3; 7 positions agree with TRBD1. Germline CDR1 SGDLS, CDR2 YYNGEE. The ends lost 7 bases at V and 0 bases at J; junction bases unmatched: 4. There are 14 residues in the CDR3. CDR3 residues: CASETGHSGNTIYF. The CDR3 nucleotides read TGTGCCAGCGAGACAGGGCACTCTGGAAACACCATATATTTT.

CDR3 region: CSVKQGHGYTF. DNA of the CDR3: TGCAGCGTTAAACAGGGACACGGCTACACCTTC. The chain combines TRBV29-1 with TRBJ1-2; possible D gene TRBD1, 6 bases. CDR1 is SQVTM, CDR2 ANQGSEA, per germline. V was trimmed by 5 bases and J by 8 bases, leaving 12 bases between them. The CDR3 sequence is 11 residues long.

The J gene is TRBJ1-5, the V gene TRBV6-5; a possible D gene is TRBD1 (5 bases). V lost 6 bases, J lost 6 bases, and 15 bases lay in between. This CDR3 has 14 residues. Germline values: CDR1 MNHEY, CDR2 SVGAGI. The CDR3 bases are TGTGCCAGCAGCCAAAAGGGGCCGGCTCAGCCCCAGCATTTT. This sequence encodes CASSQKGPAQPQHF.

The genes are TRBV5-6 and TRBJ1-1, with TRBD1 matching 8 bases. This CDR3 comprises 14 residues. With V trimmed by 3 bases and J by 6 bases, 7 bases remained unmatched. The V gene's germline CDR1 is SGHDT and CDR2 YYEEEE. This chain's CDR3 is CASSYPTGEAEAFF. In DNA, the CDR3 is TGTGCCAGCAGCTATCCGACAGGGGAGGCTGAAGCTTTCTTT. Full variable domain (rest looked up from reference TRBV5-6 and TRBJ1-1): DAGVTQSPTHLIKTRGQQVTLRCSPKSGHDTVSWYQQALGQGPQFIFQYYEEEERQRGNFPDRFSGHQFPNYSSELNVNALLLGDSALYLCASSYPTGEAEAFFGQGTRLTVV.